This entry lists 9 T cell receptor beta chains sequenced from one sample in a study of T-cell memory formation after mild COVID-19. TCRdb re-analysed the 5' RACE reads in MiXCR, keeping a single row per CDR3 protein. This table has 180,000 or so distinct CDR3 sequences, more than 15% appearing once. Sequencing used PBMCs or a T cell subset sorted from them (not recorded which). Receptors originate from an adult woman who had mild COVID-19 (a few samples of this study predate the infection). Cell type and time point are not known.

The chain uses TRBV27 and TRBJ1-2; 12 positions match TRBD1. The ends lost 3 bases at V and 7 bases at J; junction bases unmatched: 3. The CDR3 sequence is 14 residues long. CDR1 and CDR2 (germline): MNHEY, SMNVEV (reference sequence). The DNA for the CDR3 is TGTGCCAGCAGTTTCGGGACAGGGGGCCGTGGCTACACCTTC. This sequence encodes CASSFGTGGRGYTF.

This clonotype appeared a few times. DNA of the CDR3: TGCAGTGCTAGGAGAGCGGGAGGGCCGCATGATGAGCAGTTCTTC. It encodes CSARRAGGPHDEQFF. V and J are TRBV20-1 and TRBJ2-1; 10 bases are shared with TRBD2. The germline V gene encodes CDR1 DFQATT and CDR2 SNEGSKA (reference sequence). V gave up 3 bases and J gave up 8 bases; unmatched junction bases: 10. This CDR3 has 15 amino acids.

The chain is built from TRBV5-1 and TRBJ2-1; D is uncertain. V was shortened by 3 bases and J by 7 bases, with 14 bases between the two germline ends. CDR3 length: 14 amino acids. CDR1 is SGHRS and CDR2 is YFSETQ in the germline V gene. The DNA of the CDR3 is TGCGCCAGCAGCTCGATGACGCTCGCGAATGAGCAGTTCTTC. It codes for CASSSMTLANEQFF.

In this sample, this clonotype turned up a few times. This chain connects TRBV3-1 to TRBJ2-3; D perhaps matches TRBD2 (7 bases). V lost 5 bases and J lost 6, with 12 bases in between. The V gene's germline CDR1 is LGHDT and CDR2 YNNKEL (reference sequence). The CDR3 totals 13 residues. The CDR3 DNA reads as TGTGCCAGCAGCGAACGGGGGGCGGATACGCAGTATTTT. It is translated as CASSERGADTQYF.

The gene calls are TRBV12-3 or TRBV12-4 and TRBJ2-1, with D unclear. With 2 bases removed from V and 6 bases from J, the gap between germline ends came to 11 bases. The CDR3 extends over 14 amino acids. The CDR3 coding sequence is TGTGCCAGCAGTTTAAGCAGCCGAAGCAATGAGCAGTTCTTC. Amino acids: CASSLSSRSNEQFF.

This sequence joins TRBV6-6 and TRBJ2-5, with 8 bases that match TRBD1. V gave up 8 bases and J gave up 5 bases; unmatched junction bases: 10. Germline CDR1 and CDR2: MNHNY and SVGAGI (reference sequence). This CDR3 has 14 amino acids. Here the CDR3 reads CASGDRGLGETQYF. The CDR3 nucleotides read TGTGCCAGCGGAGACAGGGGCCTTGGGGAGACCCAGTACTTC.

This clonotype showed up just a few times. V usage is TRBV5-1 and J usage is TRBJ2-3; 10 nucleotides line up with TRBD2. V was clipped by 1 base and J by 1 base; unmatched bases: 9. This CDR3 has 18 amino acids. Per the germline V gene, CDR1 is SGHRS and CDR2 is YFSETQ. CDR3 in amino acids: CASSLRYSGRLGTDTQYF. CDR3 coding DNA: TGCGCCAGCAGCTTGCGGTATAGCGGGAGGCTGGGCACAGATACGCAGTATTTT.

The genes are TRBV2 and TRBJ1-1; D might be TRBD1 (5 bases). CDR1 and CDR2 (germline): SNHLY, FYNNEI. The CDR3 runs 15 residues. The V and J ends lost 4 bases and 0 bases respectively, with 12 bases between them. CDR3 amino acids: CASSVPATVNTEAFF. In DNA form, the CDR3 reads TGTGCCAGCAGTGTCCCTGCGACAGTGAACACTGAAGCTTTCTTT.

Only a few counts were recorded for this clonotype. The chain links TRBV7-9 to TRBJ2-2, with 8 bases aligning to TRBD2. V shed 4 bases, J shed 0 bases, and the junction held 4 bases outside the gene matches. Germline V CDR1 and CDR2: SEHNR, FQNEAQ (reference sequence). The CDR3 length is 16 residues. In DNA form, the CDR3 reads TGTGCCAGCAGCTCCAGCGGGGGTTCGAACACCGGGGAGCTGTTTTTT. Translating it yields CASSSSGGSNTGELFF.